These 22 T cell receptor beta chains were sequenced from one sample in a study of T cell responses to AZD1222 COVID-19 vaccine. TCRdb keeps only in-frame clones here, not all; method: immunoSEQ multiplex PCR. The sample holds 100,000 to 150,000 clones, approximately 85% seen once. Sequencing was performed on peripheral blood, taken on day 0 of AZD1222 vaccination. Receptor source: an adult in good health.

The gene calls are TRBV2 and TRBJ1-2; the D gene is possibly TRBD1 (5 bases). With 5 bases removed from V and 0 bases from J, the gap between germline ends came to 10 bases. There are 14 residues in the CDR3. The V gene's germline CDR1 is SNHLY and CDR2 FYNNEI. The CDR3 DNA reads TGTGCCAGCAGTAACCAGGGAGCTAACTATGGCTACACCTTC. Translated, it gives CASSNQGANYGYTF. Variable domain in full (rest from reference TRBV2 and TRBJ1-2): EPEVTQTPSHQVTQMGQEVILRCVPISNHLYFYWYRQILGQKVEFLVSFYNNEISEKSEIFDDQFSVERPDGSNFTLKIRSTKLEDSAMYFCASSNQGANYGYTFGSGTRLTVV.

V usage is TRBV7-8 and J usage is TRBJ1-5; D is ambiguous. Germline V gene data show CDR1 as SGHVS and CDR2 as FQNEAQ. Trimming removed 5 bases at V and 0 bases at J, with 14 bases between. The CDR3 contains 16 residues. DNA of the CDR3: TGTGCCAGCAGCCCCGTTTCGGGGTATAGCAATCAGCCCCAGCATTTT. This sequence encodes CASSPVSGYSNQPQHF.

The rearrangement joins TRBV6-6 to TRBJ1-3; 7 bases are shared with TRBD1. This CDR3 contains 14 residues. Germline V gene sequence: CDR1 MNHNY, CDR2 SVGAGI (reference sequence). With 5 bases clipped from V and 4 bases from J, the junction kept 5 bases outside the gene matches. This CDR3 is CASSGTVSGNTIYF. CDR3 nucleotides: TGTGCCAGCAGTGGGACAGTCTCGGGAAACACCATATATTTT.

This clone was picked up many times. The chain combines TRBV6-1 with TRBJ2-1, with a possible D match to TRBD1 (6 bases). The germline V and J ends were trimmed by 1 base and 14 bases, with 12 bases remaining between them. The CDR3 contains 12 residues. The V gene's germline CDR1 is MNHNS and CDR2 SASEGT. CDR3: CASSEEGDREFF. As DNA, the CDR3 is TGTGCCAGCAGTGAAGAGGGGGACCGAGAGTTCTTC.

The V and J genes are TRBV19 and TRBJ2-7, with D hard to call. The CDR3 is made up of 15 amino acids. V gave up 3 bases and J gave up 1 base, with 13 bases separating them. Germline CDR1 and CDR2: LNHDA and SQIVND (reference sequence). CDR3 in amino acids: CASSMVSGASYEQYF. For the CDR3, the DNA is TGTGCCAGTAGTATGGTCTCAGGCGCTTCCTACGAGCAGTACTTC.

V and J are TRBV6-1 and TRBJ2-7; unclear D gene. V gave up 3 bases and J gave up 0 bases, with 12 bases separating them. Germline V CDR1 and CDR2: MNHNS, SASEGT. The CDR3 has 15 amino acids. CDR3 in amino acids: CASSEPGLSSYEQYF. Written as DNA, the CDR3 is TGTGCCAGCAGTGAGCCCGGTTTGAGCTCCTACGAGCAGTACTTC.

This chain links TRBV27 with TRBJ1-2, with D unclear. The germline V gene has CDR1 MNHEY and CDR2 SMNVEV (reference sequence). Trimming took off 7 bases at V and 3 bases at J, with 9 bases between the two ends. The CDR3 sequence is 12 residues long. DNA for the CDR3: TGTGCCAGCATGGGTCTTGACTATGGCTACACCTTC. This sequence encodes CASMGLDYGYTF.

CDR3 sequence reads: CASSQWTGQGQETQYF. The CDR3 DNA sequence: TGTGCCAGCAGCCAATGGACAGGGCAAGGGCAAGAGACCCAGTACTTC. The chain recombines TRBV3-1 (or the pseudogene TRBV3-2) with TRBJ2-5; 8 nucleotides match TRBD1. The germline gives CDR1 LGHDT, CDR2 YNNKEL (reference sequence). The junction had 7 bases not matched to a gene; V was cut back by 2 bases and J by 2 bases. CDR3 length: 16 amino acids.

This clone was detected a few times. This rearrangement joins TRBV30 to TRBJ1-1, with a weak D call TRBD1 (5 bases). CDR1 is GTSNPN and CDR2 is SVGIG in the germline V gene (reference sequence). The CDR3 runs 16 residues. Trimming took off 2 bases at V and 0 bases at J, with 16 bases between the two ends. The CDR3 DNA reads as TGTGCCTGGAGTTCCTGGCAGGGCCTCATGAACACTGAAGCTTTCTTT. Its translation: CAWSSWQGLMNTEAFF.

This clone has more than one count but fewer than ten. This rearrangement joins TRBV7-8 to TRBJ2-1, with D unresolved. V lost 3 bases to trimming and J lost 11 bases, with 14 bases between them. This CDR3 is built from 13 residues. CDR1 and CDR2 (germline): SGHVS, FQNEAQ. In DNA form, the CDR3 reads TGTGCCAGCAGCTTCCTGGGCGAGCCCAAGCAGTTCTTC. Amino acids: CASSFLGEPKQFF.

The rearrangement links TRBV19 to TRBJ1-5; possible D gene TRBD1, 6 bases. The CDR3 runs to 14 residues. CDR1 is LNHDA, CDR2 SQIVND, per germline (reference sequence). With 8 bases removed from V and 4 bases from J, the gap between germline ends came to 15 bases. The CDR3 DNA is TGTGCCAGTGATCCGGGACATAATAATCAGCCCCAGCATTTT. Its translation: CASDPGHNNQPQHF.

The genes are TRBV11-2 and TRBJ2-5, with 8 bases that match TRBD2. Trimming took 1 base from V and 5 from J; bases not matched to a gene: 12. In germline, CDR1 is SGHAT, CDR2 FQNNGV. CDR3 length: 17 amino acids. This chain's CDR3 is CASSLVRIGGGSETQYF. CDR3 in DNA: TGTGCCAGCAGCTTAGTTCGAATTGGCGGGGGGAGCGAGACCCAGTACTTC.

This clone was recorded a few times. The chain recombines TRBV2 with TRBJ2-6; D uncertain. CDR1 and CDR2 (germline): SNHLY, FYNNEI. There are 16 residues in the CDR3. V was clipped by 9 bases and J by 0 bases, with 15 bases between them. CDR3 sequence reads: CAREQRDSSGANVLTF. CDR3 nucleotides: TGTGCCAGGGAACAGCGAGATAGCTCTGGGGCCAACGTCCTGACTTTC.

The chain links TRBV29-1 to TRBJ1-2; maybe TRBD1 (6 bases). CDR3 length equals 12 residues. Germline V gene lookup returns CDR1 SQVTM and CDR2 ANQGSEA. V dropped 7 bases and J dropped 4 bases, with 13 bases sitting between them. CDR3 amino acids: CSAEAGAYGYTF. In DNA, the CDR3 is TGCAGCGCTGAGGCGGGGGCCTATGGCTACACCTTC. Filled out from reference TRBV29-1 and TRBJ1-2, the complete variable domain reads SAVISQKPSRDICQRGTSLTIQCQVDSQVTMMFWYRQQPGQSLTLIATANQGSEATYESGFVIDKFPISRPNLTFSTLTVSNMSPEDSSIYLCSAEAGAYGYTFGSGTRLTVV.

V gene TRBV27 combines with J gene TRBJ2-1; 7 bases agree with TRBD1. The CDR3 extends over 15 amino acids. Germline CDR1 and CDR2: MNHEY and SMNVEV (reference sequence). Germline trimming cut 4 bases from V and 0 bases from J; bases unmatched to any gene: 3. CDR3 sequence reads: CASSSGTASYNEQFF. In DNA, the CDR3 is TGTGCCAGCAGTTCCGGGACAGCCTCCTACAATGAGCAGTTCTTC.

This chain's CDR3 is CASSPIQGSTLPLHF. DNA of the CDR3: TGTGCCAGCAGTCCCATACAGGGGTCAACTTTACCCCTCCACTTT. The chain is built from TRBV28 and TRBJ1-6, with 7 bases fitting TRBD1. CDR1 and CDR2 from the germline V gene are MDHEN and SYDVKM. This CDR3 is 15 amino acids long. The trim removed 5 bases at V and 12 bases at J, leaving 13 bases unmatched.

In its sample, this clone was seen once. This rearrangement joins TRBV7-8 to TRBJ2-4; the D is unclear. The V end was cut by 1 base, the J end by 8 bases, with 12 bases between. CDR1 SGHVS and CDR2 FQNEAQ come from the germline V gene. The CDR3 consists of 14 residues. As DNA, the CDR3 is TGTGCCAGCAGCTTAGAGGGCGGTTGGGACATTCAGTACTTC. Its translation: CASSLEGGWDIQYF.

This sequence joins TRBV7-2 and TRBJ2-1; no definite D call. V lost 2 bases and J 2 bases, leaving 13 bases between the germline ends. Per germline, CDR1 SGHTA and CDR2 FQGNSA. CDR3 size: 16 residues. The CDR3 reads CASSLNRPPPYNEQFF. The CDR3 DNA reads TGTGCCAGCAGCTTAAACAGACCACCACCCTACAATGAGCAGTTCTTC.

This clone occurred a few times. The rearrangement joins TRBV13 to TRBJ2-7, with D perhaps matching TRBD1 (5 bases). The CDR3 sequence is 14 residues long. Trimming shortened V by 5 bases and J by 0 bases, and 11 bases separated the two germline ends. From germline, CDR1 is PRHDT and CDR2 FYEKMQ (reference sequence). CDR3 sequence (DNA): TGTGCCAGCAGCGGGGCGGTAAGCTCCTACGAGCAGTACTTC. Its translation is CASSGAVSSYEQYF.

The chain combines TRBV2 with TRBJ2-2, with a weak D call TRBD1 (5 bases). CDR3 length: 18 residues. The V gene lost 2 bases and the J gene lost 5 bases, with 21 bases spanning the gap. Germline CDR1 and CDR2: SNHLY and FYNNEI. This CDR3 is CASSESRARASLTGELFF. The CDR3 DNA sequence: TGTGCCAGCAGTGAATCGCGCGCCAGGGCGTCGTTGACCGGGGAGCTGTTTTTT.

This clone was counted only a few times. The chain employs TRBV2 and TRBJ2-7; D gene unclear. Per germline, CDR1 SNHLY and CDR2 FYNNEI. Deletions cut 4 bases from V and 5 bases from J, with 9 bases between. The CDR3 has 12 residues. In DNA, the CDR3 is TGTGCCAGCAGTGTTCAAGTAAACGAGCAGTACTTC. Its protein product is CASSVQVNEQYF.

This clone was detected only once. The chain links TRBV15 to TRBJ1-6; TRBD1 agrees at 9 bases. Looked up from germline, CDR1 is LNHNV and CDR2 is YYDKDF (reference sequence). CDR3 length equals 16 residues. V gave up 0 bases and J gave up 7 bases; unmatched junction bases: 4. The CDR3 region is CATSRDRGQGNSPLHF. The DNA of the CDR3 is TGTGCCACCAGCAGAGATAGGGGACAGGGAAATTCACCCCTCCACTTT. The variable domain in full, completed from reference TRBV15 and TRBJ1-6, reads DAMVIQNPRYQVTQFGKPVTLSCSQTLNHNVMYWYQQKSSQAPKLLFHYYDKDFNNEADTPDNFQSRRPNTSFCFLDIRSPGLGDTAMYLCATSRDRGQGNSPLHFGNGTRLTVT.